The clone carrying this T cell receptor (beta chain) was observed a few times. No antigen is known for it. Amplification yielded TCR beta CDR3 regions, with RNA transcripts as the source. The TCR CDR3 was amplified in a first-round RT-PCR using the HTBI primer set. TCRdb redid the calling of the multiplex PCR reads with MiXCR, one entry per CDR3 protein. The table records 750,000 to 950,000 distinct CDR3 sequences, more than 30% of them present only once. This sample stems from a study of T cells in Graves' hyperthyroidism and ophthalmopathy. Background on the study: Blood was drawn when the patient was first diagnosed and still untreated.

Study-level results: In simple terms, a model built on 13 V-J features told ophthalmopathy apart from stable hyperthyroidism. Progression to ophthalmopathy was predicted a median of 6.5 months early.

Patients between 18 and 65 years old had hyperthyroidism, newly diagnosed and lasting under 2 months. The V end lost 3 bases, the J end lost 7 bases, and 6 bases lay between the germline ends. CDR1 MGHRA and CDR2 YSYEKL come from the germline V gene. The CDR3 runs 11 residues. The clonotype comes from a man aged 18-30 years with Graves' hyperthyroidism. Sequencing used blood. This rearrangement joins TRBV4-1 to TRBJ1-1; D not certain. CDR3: CASSQWDEAFF. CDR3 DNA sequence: TGCGCCAGCAGCCAGTGGGATGAAGCTTTCTTT.